This T cell receptor beta chain was captured by sequencing in a study of response to subunit inactivated influenza vaccine (dated by TCRdb to 2016 to 2018). Some background on the complete study: Deep quantitative profiling of the T cell receptor repertoire was used in the study to follow responses to a trivalent subunit inactivated influenza vaccine. Here is what the overall study found, with its caveats: According to the authors, only a limited number of new T cells may be recruited by each seasonal influenza vaccination.

Comments on this clonotype: The antigen this receptor binds is unknown. Base-call qualities are not available, and no considerably larger clone is one nucleotide away.

There are 18 amino acids in the CDR3, from cysteine to phenylalanine inclusive. Only the CDR3 part of the read is kept: 54 bases, read in frame from the first base. At the junction V is shortened by 5 bases and J by 4 bases; bases outside the gene matches: 13. Library preparation used RT-PCR. Sequencer: Illumina HiSeq 2500. TCRdb reprocessing: public reads trimmed at Q25 with fastp, clones called with MiXCR, in-frame beta chains kept. A single entry per CDR3 protein holds the most common genes and DNA from its merged rows. In this sample the table shows around 570,000 distinct CDR3 sequences, 11% of which occur a single time. About 11% of the sample belongs to the ten largest clones. These same data were also listed under a study on T cells expressing NK-cell markers. As that second study puts it: TCR beta cDNA libraries were prepared using 5'RACE template switching, which introduced a universal primer site and unique molecular identifiers. TCR beta-chain repertoires were profiled in sorted CD3+CD56+NKG2C+, CD3+CD56+NKG2C- and CD3+CD56-NKG2C+ T-cell subsets from about 8 donors. Among the eight sequenced donors, only one was HCMV-seronegative, while the other seven were HCMV-seropositive. To restrict sorting to alphabetaTCR-expressing T cells, an anti-gammadeltaTCR antibody was added in several experiments. For about 6 donors, the dominant CD3+CD56+NKG2C+ clonotypes were among the top 10 CD8+ clonotypes and accounted for roughly 1.0-8% of CD8+ T cells. Those dominant clonotypes were again the most abundant among CD3+CD56-NKG2C+ cells in a few donors, at about 25-65%. It remained unclear whether the expanded NKG2C-expressing T cell clones were specific for HCMV antigens. Randomly selected healthy volunteers, three men and five women, were used as the eight sequenced donors. To determine HCMV serostatus, a commercial ELISA kit was used to detect HCMV-specific IgG in serum. Peripheral blood mononuclear cells were isolated from blood by Ficoll density gradient centrifugation. For roughly six donors, bulk peripheral blood T-cell repertoires were additionally sequenced from unsorted PBMC. Priming for cDNA synthesis came from the TCR beta constant segment, and two successive PCR amplification steps followed. Libraries were sequenced as 2 x 150 bp reads on Illumina HiSeq 2000/2500, MiSeq or NextSeq. MIGEC was used to demultiplex reads and group reads by UMI, and MiTCR was used to assemble and quantify clonotypes. To remove erroneous sequences, TCR cDNA sequences were retained only when supported by two or more reads. The tcR package was used for downstream repertoire analysis, with clonotypes matched between fractions based on CDR3 nucleotide sequence plus V segment. VDJmatch was used to annotate antigen specificity against VDJdb, with one amino acid substitution allowed in CDR3.

This receptor was taken from a man aged 45 to 65 who received an inactivated influenza vaccine. Donor details come from another sample of the same person, matched by shared clones. The specimen was PBMCs from blood, collected on the day of vaccination. This sequence uses TRBV12-3 or TRBV12-4 and TRBJ2-6; TRBD1 aligns with 8 central bases. The nucleotides are TGTGCCAGCAGTCCAACTTCAGGGGGCATGAAAGGGGCCAACGTCCTGACTTTC. Its translation is CASSPTSGGMKGANVLTF.